This T cell receptor (beta chain) was sequenced in a study of cytomegalovirus exposure and HLA in healthy donors. At the level of the study: From approximately 170 million T cells, an earlier analysis saw 120 million or so unique TCR beta sequences.

The junction had 5 bases not matched to a gene; V was cut back by 4 bases and J by 0 bases. This CDR3 contains 16 residues. CDR1 and CDR2 (germline): SGDLS, YYNGEE. Study-wide results and limits: Among TCR beta chains, those listed as cytomegalovirus-associated numbered some 160. The study carried out a later analysis of TCR beta sequences. It associated some 18,000 of them with specific HLA alleles at a false discovery rate of 0.05. One variant, a missense change in DCLRE1C, was linked in a later analysis to TCR beta V- and J-gene trimming.

PCR used 60 Vbeta primers and 13 Jbeta primers. This table comes from immunoSEQ multiplex PCR, and its TCRdb copy is limited to in-frame clones, with some not included. The sample has 180,000 or so clones; about 80% are singletons. In the case of this clone: Antigen specificity is unknown.

The source of this sequence is a woman younger than 45 in good health and CMV-seropositive. The chain is built from TRBV9 and TRBJ2-1; 9 bases are shared with TRBD2. Sequencing was done on a sample of PBMCs. In nucleotides, the CDR3 is TGTGCCAGCAGCCCAACTAGCGGGCTCTCCTACAATGAGCAGTTCTTC. Its protein is CASSPTSGLSYNEQFF.